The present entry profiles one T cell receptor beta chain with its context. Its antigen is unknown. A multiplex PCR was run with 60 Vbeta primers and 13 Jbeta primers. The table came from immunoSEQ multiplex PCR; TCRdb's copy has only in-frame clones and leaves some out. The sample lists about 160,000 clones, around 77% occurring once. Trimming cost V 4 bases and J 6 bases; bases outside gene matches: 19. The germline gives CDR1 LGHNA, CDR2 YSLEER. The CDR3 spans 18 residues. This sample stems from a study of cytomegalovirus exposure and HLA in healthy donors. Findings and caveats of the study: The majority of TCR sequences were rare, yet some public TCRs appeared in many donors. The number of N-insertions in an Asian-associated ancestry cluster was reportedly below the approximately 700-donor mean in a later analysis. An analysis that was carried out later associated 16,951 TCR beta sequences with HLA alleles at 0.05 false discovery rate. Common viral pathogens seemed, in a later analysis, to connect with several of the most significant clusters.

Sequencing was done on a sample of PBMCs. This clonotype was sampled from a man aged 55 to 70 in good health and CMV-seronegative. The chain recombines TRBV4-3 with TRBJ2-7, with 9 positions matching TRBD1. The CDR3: CASSPHGGGTGTLAEQYF. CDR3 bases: TGCGCCAGCAGCCCTCATGGGGGAGGGACAGGGACCCTAGCCGAGCAGTACTTC.